The text below deals with one T cell receptor beta chain. Use of 60 Vbeta and 13 Jbeta primers characterized the PCR. Using immunoSEQ multiplex PCR, the repertoire was profiled, and TCRdb retains in-frame clones only, with some absent. This sample has 240,000 or so clones; roughly 80% occur once, and the top ten carry around 5.4%. The sample comes from a study of cytomegalovirus exposure and HLA in healthy donors. These donors counted as nominally healthy when sampled, but unrecorded immune exposures were likely. This CDR3 has 14 amino acids. Germline V lookup: CDR1 SGHDT, CDR2 YYEEEE. Trimming stripped 4 bases from V and 10 bases from J, with 20 bases between.

Sequenced sample: PBMCs. This chain uses TRBV5-6 with TRBJ1-1; no definite D call. The TCR originated in a woman aged 40 to 50 in good health and CMV-seropositive. In DNA form, the CDR3 reads TGTGCCAGCAGCGCATTAGCGAGTCGCGTTGGAGCTTTCTTT. Protein sequence: CASSALASRVGAFF.